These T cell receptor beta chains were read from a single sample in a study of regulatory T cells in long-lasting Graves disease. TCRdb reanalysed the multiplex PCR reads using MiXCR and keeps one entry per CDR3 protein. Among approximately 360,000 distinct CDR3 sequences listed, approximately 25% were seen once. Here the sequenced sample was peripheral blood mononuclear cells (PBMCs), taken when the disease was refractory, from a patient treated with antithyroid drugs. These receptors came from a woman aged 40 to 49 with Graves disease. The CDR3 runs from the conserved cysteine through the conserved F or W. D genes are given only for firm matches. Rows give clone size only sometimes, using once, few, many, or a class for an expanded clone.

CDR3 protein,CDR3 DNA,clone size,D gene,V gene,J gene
CASSLRSGITYEQYF,TGTGCCAGCAGTCTTCGATCAGGGATCACCTACGAGCAGTACTTC,-,-,TRBV27,TRBJ2-7
CASSLSSGGYTF,TGCGCCAGCAGCTTGTCCAGCGGCGGCTACACCTTC,many,-,TRBV5-1,TRBJ1-2
CASSPAAQGAAEKLFF,TGTGCCAGCAGTCCCGCAGCACAGGGGGCTGCCGAAAAACTGTTTTTT,many,TRBD1,TRBV27,TRBJ1-4
CASSSWTPFEKLFF,TGTGCCAGCAGTAGCTGGACACCATTTGAAAAACTGTTTTTT,many,-,TRBV28,TRBJ1-4
CASDRGGQETQYF,TGTGCCAGCGACAGGGGTGGCCAAGAGACCCAGTACTTC,-,TRBD1,TRBV2,TRBJ2-5
CASSLAGTNFYEQYF,TGTGCCAGCAGCTTAGCCGGGACAAATTTTTACGAGCAGTACTTC,-,-,TRBV7-2,TRBJ2-7
CASSKNEKLFF,TGTGCCAGCAGCAAGAATGAAAAACTGTTTTTT,many,-,TRBV13,TRBJ1-4
CASSLAAGRAFF,TGTGCCAGCAGTTTAGCCGCCGGGAGGGCTTTCTTT,many,-,TRBV12-3/TRBV12-4,TRBJ1-1
CASSYSLSGSWTGELFF,TGTGCCAGCAGTTACTCTTTAAGCGGGAGTTGGACCGGGGAGCTGTTTTTT,few,TRBD2,TRBV6-2/TRBV6-3,TRBJ2-2
CASSLGGRNQPQHF,TGTGCCAGCAGTTTAGGGGGAAGGAATCAGCCCCAGCATTTT,-,-,TRBV12-3/TRBV12-4,TRBJ1-5
CASSPDNGYEQYF,TGTGCCAGCTCACCAGATAACGGCTACGAGCAGTACTTC,few,-,TRBV18,TRBJ2-7
CASSPGQAHYNEQFF,TGTGCCAGTAGTCCGGGACAGGCGCACTACAATGAGCAGTTCTTC,few,TRBD1,TRBV19,TRBJ2-1
CASSPSRNQPQHF,TGTGCCAGCTCACCGAGCCGAAATCAGCCCCAGCATTTT,many,-,TRBV18,TRBJ1-5
CASSSSGVRSYEQYF,TGTGCCAGCAGTTCGTCCGGGGTTCGCTCCTACGAGCAGTACTTC,-,-,TRBV12-3/TRBV12-4,TRBJ2-7
CASSQRRFENTEAFF,TGCGCCAGCAGCCAGAGAAGGTTCGAGAACACTGAAGCTTTCTTT,many,-,TRBV5-1,TRBJ1-1
CAISDIQETQYF,TGTGCCATCAGTGACATCCAAGAGACCCAGTACTTC,few,-,TRBV10-3,TRBJ2-5
CASSPSGRAVGELFF,TGTGCCAGCAGCCCTAGCGGGAGGGCTGTCGGGGAGCTGTTTTTT,few,TRBD2,TRBV3-1,TRBJ2-2
CSPLAAYNEQFF,TGCAGCCCACTAGCGGCCTACAATGAGCAGTTCTTC,-,TRBD2,TRBV20-1,TRBJ2-1
CASSSPTAGPQYF,TGTGCCAGCAGCTCCCCAACGGCGGGTCCCCAGTACTTC,many,-,TRBV11-2,TRBJ2-4
CASSPLDLVTGGEQYF,TGCGCCAGCAGCCCCTTAGACCTGGTAACGGGGGGGGAGCAGTACTTC,few,TRBD2,TRBV4-1,TRBJ2-7
CASSLKDSYTEAFF,TGTGCCAGCAGTTTAAAGGACAGCTACACTGAAGCTTTCTTT,many,-,TRBV27,TRBJ1-1
CASSQDLDTSVTKLFF,TGTGCCAGCAGCCAAGACCTGGACACTTCGGTAACAAAACTGTTTTTT,many,-,TRBV11-2,TRBJ1-4
CASSYPTTGDSYEQYF,TGTGCCAGCAGTTACCCCACGACAGGGGACTCCTACGAGCAGTACTTC,-,TRBD1,TRBV6-5,TRBJ2-7
CASSYLGTGTYEQYF,TGTGCCAGCAGTTACTTGGGGACAGGGACCTACGAGCAGTACTTC,many,TRBD1,TRBV6-2/TRBV6-3,TRBJ2-7